The 9 T cell receptor beta chains reported below all come from one sample, sequenced in a study of T-cell memory formation after mild COVID-19. TCRdb fed the 5' RACE reads into MiXCR, producing one record per CDR3 protein. This table holds 350,000 to 400,000 distinct CDR3 sequences, around an eighth found once. Sequencing used PBMCs or a T cell subset sorted from them (not recorded which). The receptors were sampled from a man younger than 35 who had mild COVID-19 (a few samples of this study predate the infection). Cell type and time point are not known.

This rearrangement joins TRBV24-1 to TRBJ2-1; 7 bases are a match to TRBD1. This CDR3 is 13 amino acids long. The germline V gene has CDR1 KGHDR and CDR2 SFDVKD. With V trimmed by 9 bases and J by 6 bases, 7 bases remained unmatched. In DNA, the CDR3 is TGTGCCACCGCTACAGGGGTCAGCAATGAGCAGTTCTTC. Translating gives CATATGVSNEQFF.

This chain connects TRBV12-3 or TRBV12-4 to TRBJ1-4; no clear D gene. With 8 bases removed from V and 14 bases from J, the gap between germline ends came to 18 bases. The CDR3 loop spans 12 amino acids. The CDR3 coding sequence is TGTGCCAGCTCTCTTGGGCAGACGACGCTGTTTTTT. Translated, it gives CASSLGQTTLFF.

This clonotype was observed many times. The CDR3 spells CASSLAPARHQNTEAFF. The CDR3 nucleotides are TGCGCCAGCAGCTTGGCCCCCGCGAGGCACCAGAACACTGAAGCTTTCTTT. V is TRBV5-1 and J is TRBJ1-1; D unresolved. Trimming removed 0 bases at V and 1 base at J, with 16 bases between. CDR3 length equals 17 residues. Germline CDR1 is SGHRS and CDR2 is YFSETQ.

In this sample, this clonotype turned up a few times. V and J are TRBV12-3 or TRBV12-4 and TRBJ2-5; 8 bases map to TRBD2. The CDR3 is made up of 16 amino acids. V lost 3 bases to trimming and J lost 3 bases; unmatched junction nucleotides: 9. CDR3 nucleotide sequence: TGTGCCAGCAGTTTCCCCCCCGGGCGGGGGGAAGAGACCCAGTACTTC. Translating gives CASSFPPGRGEETQYF.

This clonotype has a handful of counts. The chain carries TRBV12-3 or TRBV12-4 and TRBJ1-4; 9 nucleotides match TRBD1. The trim removed 5 bases at V and 7 bases at J, leaving 11 bases unmatched. This CDR3 region has 16 residues. Written as DNA, the CDR3 is TGTGCCAGCAGTCCCCGGACAGGGGTCGGTAGTGAAAAACTGTTTTTT. Protein product: CASSPRTGVGSEKLFF.

V usage is TRBV20-1 and J usage is TRBJ1-5; D may be TRBD1 (5 bases). The CDR3 loop spans 14 amino acids. Per germline, CDR1 DFQATT and CDR2 SNEGSKA (reference sequence). V was clipped by 5 bases and J by 6 bases, with 17 bases between them. The CDR3 DNA sequence: TGCAGTGCTCCGGGGCGGGGCGGCGGTCAGCCCCAGCATTTT. Protein: CSAPGRGGGQPQHF.

V and J are TRBV20-1 and TRBJ2-5, with 9 positions matching TRBD1. CDR1 DFQATT and CDR2 SNEGSKA come from the germline V gene (reference sequence). Trimming at V came to 0 bases and at J to 4 bases, leaving 6 bases not matched to a gene. The CDR3 covers 15 residues. The CDR3 is CSARDHRGRSETQYF. As DNA, the CDR3 is TGCAGTGCTAGAGATCACAGGGGGCGTTCAGAGACCCAGTACTTC.

The rearrangement links TRBV20-1 to TRBJ2-7, with TRBD2 matching 8 bases. CDR1 and CDR2 from the germline V gene are DFQATT and SNEGSKA (reference sequence). CDR3 length equals 15 residues. Germline trimming cut 5 bases from V and 0 bases from J; bases unmatched to any gene: 9. The CDR3 bases are TGCAGTGCTGTACCCGGGACTAGGGCCTCCTACGAGCAGTACTTC. This sequence encodes CSAVPGTRASYEQYF.

This clonotype was detected a few times. The J gene is TRBJ2-7, the V gene TRBV11-2; D not resolved. V was pared by 1 base and J by 6 bases, with 19 bases between. The germline gives CDR1 SGHAT, CDR2 FQNNGV. The CDR3 contains 16 residues. CDR3 protein: CASSLGPPGPGSEQYV. As DNA, the CDR3 is TGTGCCAGCAGCTTAGGGCCCCCGGGCCCCGGGTCCGAGCAGTACGTC.